The 13 T cell receptor beta chains listed next were all sequenced from one sample in a study of vaccination effects on CD4 cells after COVID-19. Measured with immunoSEQ multiplex PCR; TCRdb has only the in-frame clones, and not every one. Among approximately 70,000 clones, about four fifths were seen once, and the ten largest hold about 2.9%. Their antigens are not known. Sequencing in the ViraFEST assay came after antigen-specific CD4+ T cells had been expanded with viral peptide pools, which were used to stimulate PBMC. With roughly 10 days of culture completed, CD4+ T cells were isolated. Each vaccine recipient was nucleocapsid antibody negative and had no prior SARS-CoV-2 infection. The sequencing used CD4+ T cells from PBMCs cultured with HCoV-NL63 spike peptides, collected before COVID-19 vaccination. Receptors originate from a human donor who received a COVID-19 vaccine.

The chain has TRBV6-5 and TRBJ1-2; D not certain. With 9 bases removed from V and 8 bases from J, the gap between germline ends came to 22 bases. Germline CDR1 is MNHEY and CDR2 is SVGAGI. CDR3 size: 14 residues. CDR3 loop: CASTQTRSGPGYTF. CDR3 sequence (DNA): TGTGCCAGTACCCAGACCCGGTCGGGCCCGGGCTACACCTTC.

The chain combines TRBV27 with TRBJ2-4; 14 positions agree with TRBD2. Germline loops: CDR1 MNHEY, CDR2 SMNVEV (reference sequence). With 7 bases clipped from V and 4 bases from J, the junction kept 3 bases outside the gene matches. This CDR3 contains 15 residues. This CDR3 is CASTGTSGGKNIQYF. The CDR3 DNA is TGTGCCAGCACCGGGACTAGCGGGGGTAAAAACATTCAGTACTTC.

This clone came up a few times. The sample contains more than one DNA sequence encoding this CDR3. The chain links TRBV7-9 to TRBJ1-2; D is perhaps TRBD1 (5 bases). The CDR3 totals 13 residues. The germline gives CDR1 SEHNR, CDR2 FQNEAQ (reference sequence). The V end lost 0 bases, the J end lost 7 bases, and 9 bases lay between the germline ends. Written as DNA, the CDR3 is TGTGCCAGCAGCTTAGCGCAGGGAAGTGGCTACACCTTC. It is translated as CASSLAQGSGYTF.

V gene TRBV19 combines with J gene TRBJ2-6; D is uncertain. CDR1 is LNHDA and CDR2 is SQIVND in the germline V gene (reference sequence). The germline V and J ends were trimmed by 1 base and 0 bases, with 7 bases remaining between them. The CDR3 has 16 amino acids. The CDR3 DNA reads as TGTGCCAGTAGTATAGCTGGGAACTCTGGGGCCAACGTCCTGACTTTC. Translation gives CASSIAGNSGANVLTF.

CDR3 bases: TGTGCCAGCAGCTTAGGGTTAACAGGGAGCGAGCAGTACGTC. As protein: CASSLGLTGSEQYV. The genes are TRBV7-2 and TRBJ2-7, with a weak D call TRBD1 (6 bases). Deletions cut 1 base from V and 6 bases from J, with 13 bases between. The CDR3 totals 14 residues. CDR1 SGHTA and CDR2 FQGNSA come from the germline V gene.

This chain connects TRBV6-6 to TRBJ1-2; the match to TRBD1 covers 11 bases. V lost 5 bases and J lost 0; bases outside the gene matches: 5. Germline V gene data show CDR1 as MNHNY and CDR2 as SVGAGI (reference sequence). This CDR3 contains 16 residues. CDR3 protein: CASSRGQGAANYGYTF. The CDR3 DNA reads TGTGCCAGCAGTCGTGGACAGGGGGCGGCTAACTATGGCTACACCTTC.

The V gene is TRBV21-1, the J gene TRBJ2-7. TRBV21-1 is tagged as a pseudogene. CDR3 length: 13 residues. The CDR3 loop is CARSGEGACEQYV. CDR3 bases: TGTGCCAGAAGCGGGGAGGGGGCGTGCGAGCAGTACGTC.

This chain connects TRBV10-3 to TRBJ2-1; 11 nucleotides align to TRBD2. Germline CDR1 ENHRY, CDR2 SYGVKD. The CDR3 covers 14 residues. The V and J ends lost 7 bases and 8 bases, in that order; junction bases with no gene match: 7. Here the CDR3 reads CAITATSGDYEQFF. In nucleotides, the CDR3 is TGTGCCATCACCGCGACTAGCGGGGACTATGAGCAGTTCTTC.

The chain recombines TRBV5-1 with TRBJ2-2; the D gene is possibly TRBD2 (5 bases). Per germline, CDR1 SGHRS and CDR2 YFSETQ. The CDR3 loop spans 13 amino acids. Trimming removed 6 bases from V and 3 bases from J, with 9 bases in between. CDR3 coding DNA: TGCGCCAGCAACCACGGGGACACCGGGGAGCTGTTTTTT. Protein product: CASNHGDTGELFF. The full variable domain, in which reference TRBV5-1 and TRBJ2-2 provide the parts outside the CDR3, is KAGVTQTPRYLIKTRGQQVTLSCSPISGHRSVSWYQQTPGQGLQFLFEYFSETQRNKGNFPGRFSGRQFSNSRSEMNVSTLELGDSALYLCASNHGDTGELFFGEGSRLTVL.

This chain joins TRBV28 and TRBJ1-2; D gene unclear. Germline V CDR1 and CDR2: MDHEN, SYDVKM. Between the trimmed V and J ends, which lost 1 base and 3 bases, there was a span of 15 bases. CDR3 length equals 16 residues. In DNA form, the CDR3 reads TGTGCCAGCAGTTTATCGGATTCCGGGAGATACTATGGCTACACCTTC. It specifies CASSLSDSGRYYGYTF.

The genes are TRBV5-1 and TRBJ2-3; 7 positions agree with TRBD2. Trimming removed 1 base from V and 5 bases from J; junction bases left unmatched: 4. This CDR3 region has 14 residues. The germline V gene encodes CDR1 SGHRS and CDR2 YFSETQ. CDR3 sequence: CASSLSGVEDTQYF. For the CDR3, the DNA is TGCGCCAGCAGCTTGAGCGGGGTGGAAGATACGCAGTATTTT.

The rearrangement uses TRBV7-2 and TRBJ2-1; TRBD2 agrees at 8 bases. Germline V CDR1 and CDR2: SGHTA, FQGNSA. The CDR3 consists of 15 residues. The trim removed 5 bases at V and 9 bases at J, leaving 12 bases unmatched. The CDR3 DNA reads TGTGCCAGCAGCACGTCAATCGGGGGGGCACTTGAGCAGTTCTTC. This sequence encodes CASSTSIGGALEQFF.

The J gene is TRBJ1-2, the V gene TRBV12-3 or TRBV12-4; D is undetermined. Trimming stripped 4 bases from V and 8 bases from J, with 11 bases between. The CDR3 length is 12 residues. The CDR3 loop reads CASSSRSEGYTF. The CDR3 nucleotides read TGTGCCAGCAGTTCCCGGTCTGAGGGCTACACCTTC.